A single sample gave rise to the 3 T cell receptor beta chains below, sequenced in a study of tissue T cells after allogeneic stem cell transplantation. Sequencing used immunoSEQ multiplex PCR; TCRdb keeps in-frame clones, though not all of them. This table has a few thousand clones, approximately 74% appearing once. Adult allogeneic hematopoietic cell transplant recipients with steroid-refractory graft-versus-host disease were prospectively enrolled for research autopsy. The starting material was left colon tissue, obtained at autopsy. These receptors all stem from a male patient aged 60 or older with steroid-refractory graft-versus-host disease after an allogeneic stem cell transplant. Some T cells may be supplied by the graft donor.

The CDR3 region has the DNA TGTGCCAGCACCCTATACCCCGACAGGGGGAATGAAAAACTGTTTTTT. Translating it yields CASTLYPDRGNEKLFF. The chain uses TRBV7-9 and TRBJ1-4; 9 positions agree with TRBD1. The CDR3 runs 16 residues. CDR1 is SEHNR, CDR2 FQNEAQ, per germline (reference sequence). The J segment lost 5 bases and the V segment lost 7 bases, leaving 11 bases of the junction unmatched. Based on the CDR3 plus reference TRBV7-9 and TRBJ1-4, the full variable domain is DTGVSQNPRHKITKRGQNVTFRCDPISEHNRLYWYRQTLGQGPEFLTYFQNEAQLEKSRLLSDRFSAERPKGSFSTLEIQRTEQGDSAMYLCASTLYPDRGNEKLFFGSGTQLSVL.

The chain recombines TRBV19 with TRBJ2-3; D is perhaps TRBD2 (6 bases). Germline CDR1 LNHDA, CDR2 SQIVND (reference sequence). Trimming removed 6 bases from V and 6 bases from J, with 16 bases in between. The CDR3 spans 14 residues. The DNA of the CDR3 is TGTGCCAGTAGCCAGTGGAGCGGGCGGGATACGCAGTATTTT. Protein product: CASSQWSGRDTQYF.

The V gene is TRBV28, the J gene TRBJ1-1, with D unclear. Looked up from germline, CDR1 is MDHEN and CDR2 is SYDVKM. The CDR3 has 12 residues. V shed 5 bases and J shed 3 bases, with 7 bases lying between them. The CDR3 sequence is CASSTPDTEAFF. The CDR3 DNA follows: TGTGCCAGCAGTACACCGGACACTGAAGCTTTCTTT.